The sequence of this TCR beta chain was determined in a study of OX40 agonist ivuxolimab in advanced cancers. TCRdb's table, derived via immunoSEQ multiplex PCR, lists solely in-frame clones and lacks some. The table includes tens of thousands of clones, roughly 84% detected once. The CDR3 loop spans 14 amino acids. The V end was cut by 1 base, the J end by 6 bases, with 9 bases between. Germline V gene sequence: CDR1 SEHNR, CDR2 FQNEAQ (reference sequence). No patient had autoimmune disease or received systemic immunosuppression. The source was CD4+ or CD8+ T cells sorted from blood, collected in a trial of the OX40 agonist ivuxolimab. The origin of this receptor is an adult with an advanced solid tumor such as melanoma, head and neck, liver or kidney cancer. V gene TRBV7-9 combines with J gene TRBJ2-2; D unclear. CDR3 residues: CASSLERLAGELFF. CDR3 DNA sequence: TGTGCCAGCAGCTTAGAGAGGCTGGCCGGGGAGCTGTTTTTT.